The present T cell receptor beta chain was sequenced within a study of Graves' ophthalmopathy and Graves' hyperthyroidism (dated by TCRdb to the late 2010s). The study in broad terms: A patient counted as having stable hyperthyroidism if there was no progression to ophthalmopathy within 18 months of follow-up. To tell Graves' ophthalmopathy apart from Graves' hyperthyroidism, and to predict which patients would progress to ophthalmopathy, the study relied on TCR beta repertoire signatures. In total, around 140 blood samples were TCR-sequenced: fewer than 50 ophthalmopathy, over 70 hyperthyroidism and around 17 hyperthyroidism-to-ophthalmopathy patients. To explore V-J signatures distinguishing ophthalmopathy from hyperthyroidism, a discovery set of 100 patients (roughly 42 ophthalmopathy, roughly 55 stable hyperthyroidism) was enrolled. An independent validation cohort comprised 18 to 20 hyperthyroidism patients and 15 to 17 patients who later progressed from hyperthyroidism to ophthalmopathy. T-cell repertoires of thyroid tissue and blood were compared in 5 or 6 hyperthyroidism patients. Following sample collection, hyperthyroidism patients were given methimazole at a starting dose of 30 mg daily, and ophthalmopathy patients were given high-dose intravenous methylprednisolone.

TCR beta CDR3 regions were amplified from RNA transcripts for repertoire sequencing. The first round was an RT-PCR using HTBI primers with the Qiagen OneStep RT-PCR kit, and this first round was followed by a second-round multiplex PCR, then size selection and purification. The libraries underwent paired-end sequencing with 100 bp reads on an Illumina HiSeq2000. The authors' pipeline ran thus. SOAPnuke was used to process the reads, removing any read that contained adapters or uncalled bases, had a mean Phred below 15, or lacked an exact match to the constant primer or identifier. High-quality paired reads were merged with COPE v1.2.5. Each unique nucleotide sequence was defined as a clonotype, and clonotypes were aligned to IMGT TRB V, D and J references with MiTCR v1.1. The analysis was limited to V-J combinations with a frequency above 0.0001, which together covered approximately 99% of repertoires. For each V-J combination, a TCR clonal expansion and chaos score was defined as the ratio of F50 clonal expansion to chaos observed in the TCRdist matrix. Welch's t-statistics and random forest were used to reduce the features to 10 to 15 V-J combinations, which were then used as input to a naive Bayes classifier. The Morisita-Horn index was used to measure how similar the thyroid and blood repertoires were. TCRdb trimmed the raw reads at Q25, called clones with MiXCR and kept productive beta chains. Each CDR3 protein gets just one entry, which takes the most common genes and DNA from the rows behind it. The V and J calls and clone size come from TCRdb's table, not from the authors' own analysis. Counted in this sample were 500,000 to 700,000 distinct CDR3 sequences; about two fifths of them appeared once. Around 4.6% of the sample is taken by the ten largest.

CDR1 and CDR2, looked up from the germline V gene (reference sequence), are LGHDT and YNNKEL. The CDR3 goes from the cysteine to the phenylalanine over 12 residues. Only the CDR3 part of the read is kept: 36 bases, read in frame from the first base. Trimming costs V 1 base and J 8 bases, and their ends lie 5 bases apart. With respect to this clonotype: Its antigen target is currently unknown. There are no base qualities to consult, and no much larger clone falls within one base.

Patients with hyperthyroidism were aged 18 to 65 years, had been newly diagnosed, and had a disease duration of less than 2 months. Patients with other autoimmune diseases, uncontrolled infections, pregnancy or lactation were excluded from the study. Diagnosis relied on clinical symptoms, serum thyroxine, TRAb, thyroid ultrasound and orbital computed tomography. Total RNA was extracted with Trizol reagent and quality-checked on an Agilent 2100 Bioanalyzer. What the research found in general, with its limitations: In validation, the model predicted ophthalmopathy progression with roughly 68% sensitivity and approximately 72% specificity; more than ten predicted patients were CT-confirmed with GO in a median of 6.5 months. Ophthalmopathy was separated from stable hyperthyroidism by the 13-signature model with 87.88% sensitivity and just under 84% specificity in cross-validation and with 80%/75% in the test set. Most expanded thyroid clonotypes with a frequency above 0.001 also appeared in blood, which suggests that blood repertoires may reflect the immune response in the thyroid. Sample size was not statistically predetermined, and group allocation was not concealed from the investigators.

The sequencing sample was made of peripheral blood or thyroid tissue (not recorded which). The chain joins TRBV3-1 to TRBJ1-4; no D gene is confidently identified. This receptor was identified in an adult man with Graves' hyperthyroidism. The CDR3 here reads CASSQVQEKLFF. The sequence in DNA is TGTGCCAGCAGCCAAGTACAAGAAAAACTGTTTTTT.